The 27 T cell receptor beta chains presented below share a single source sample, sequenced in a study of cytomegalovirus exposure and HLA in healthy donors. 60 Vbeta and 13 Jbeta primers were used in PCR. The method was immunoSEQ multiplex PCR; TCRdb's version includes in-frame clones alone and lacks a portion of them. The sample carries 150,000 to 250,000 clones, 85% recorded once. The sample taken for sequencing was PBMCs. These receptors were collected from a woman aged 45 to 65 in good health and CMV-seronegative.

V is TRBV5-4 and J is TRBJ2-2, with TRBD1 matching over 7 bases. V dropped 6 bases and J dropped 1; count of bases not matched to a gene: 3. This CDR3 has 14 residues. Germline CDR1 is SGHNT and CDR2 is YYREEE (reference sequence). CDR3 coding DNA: TGTGCCAGCAAGGGACAGATGAACACCGGGGAGCTGTTTTTT. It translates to CASKGQMNTGELFF.

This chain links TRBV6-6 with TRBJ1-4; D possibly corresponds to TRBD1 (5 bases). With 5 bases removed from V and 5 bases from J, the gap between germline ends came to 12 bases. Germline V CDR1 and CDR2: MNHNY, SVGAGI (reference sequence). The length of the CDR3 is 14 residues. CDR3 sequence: CASSRGGDNEKLFF. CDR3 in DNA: TGTGCCAGCAGTCGCGGCGGGGACAATGAAAAACTGTTTTTT.

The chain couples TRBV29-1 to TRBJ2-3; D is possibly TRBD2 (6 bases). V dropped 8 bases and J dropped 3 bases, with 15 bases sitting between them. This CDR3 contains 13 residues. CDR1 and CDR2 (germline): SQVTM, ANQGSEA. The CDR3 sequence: CSTRESGTDTQYF. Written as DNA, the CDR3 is TGCAGCACCCGGGAGAGCGGTACAGATACGCAGTATTTT.

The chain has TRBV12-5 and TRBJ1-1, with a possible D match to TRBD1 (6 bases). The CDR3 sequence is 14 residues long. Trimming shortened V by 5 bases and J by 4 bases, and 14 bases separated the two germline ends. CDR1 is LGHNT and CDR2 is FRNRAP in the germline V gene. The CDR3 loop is CASGPSQQGTEAFF. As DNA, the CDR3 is TGTGCTAGTGGTCCCTCGCAACAGGGCACTGAAGCTTTCTTT.

The CDR3 nucleotides read TGTGCCAGCAGCTTGTTTTCAGGGGAGGGTCAGCCCCAGCATTTT. Residues: CASSLFSGEGQPQHF. V usage is TRBV5-6 and J usage is TRBJ1-5, with D tentatively TRBD1 (6 bases). Germline V CDR1 and CDR2: SGHDT, YYEEEE. Trimming shortened V by 1 base and J by 6 bases, and 14 bases separated the two germline ends. The CDR3 is made up of 15 amino acids.

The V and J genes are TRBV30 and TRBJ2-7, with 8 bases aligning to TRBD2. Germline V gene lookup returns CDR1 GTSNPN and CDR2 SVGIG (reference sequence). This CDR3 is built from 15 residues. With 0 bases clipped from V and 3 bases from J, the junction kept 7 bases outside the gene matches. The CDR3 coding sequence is TGTGCCTGGAGTGTAGGGCTAGCGGGTCTCTACGAGCAGTACTTC. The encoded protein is CAWSVGLAGLYEQYF. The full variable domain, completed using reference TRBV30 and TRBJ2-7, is SQTIHQWPATLVQPVGSPLSLECTVEGTSNPNLYWYRQAAGRGLQLLFYSVGIGQISSEVPQNLSASRPQDRQFILSSKKLLLSDSGFYLCAWSVGLAGLYEQYFGPGTRLTVT.

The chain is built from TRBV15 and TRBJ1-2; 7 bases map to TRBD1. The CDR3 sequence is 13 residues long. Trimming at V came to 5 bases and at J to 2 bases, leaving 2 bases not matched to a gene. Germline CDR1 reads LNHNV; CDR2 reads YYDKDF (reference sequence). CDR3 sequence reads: CATSPDRNYGYTF. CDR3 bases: TGTGCCACCAGCCCGGACAGGAACTATGGCTACACCTTC.

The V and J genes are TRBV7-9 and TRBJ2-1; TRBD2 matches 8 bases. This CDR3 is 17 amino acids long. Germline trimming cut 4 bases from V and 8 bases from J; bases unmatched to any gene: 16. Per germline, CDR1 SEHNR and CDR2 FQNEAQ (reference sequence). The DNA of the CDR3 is TGTGCCAGCAGCTCCCCCCTTTTGCGGGAGGACCCCCATGAGCAGTTCTTC. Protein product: CASSSPLLREDPHEQFF. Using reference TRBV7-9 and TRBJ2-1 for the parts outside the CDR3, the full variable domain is DTGVSQNPRHKITKRGQNVTFRCDPISEHNRLYWYRQTLGQGPEFLTYFQNEAQLEKSRLLSDRFSAERPKGSFSTLEIQRTEQGDSAMYLCASSSPLLREDPHEQFFGPGTRLTVL.

The CDR3 DNA reads TGTGCCATTTCCGGAACGGGAACCTACGAGCAGTACTTC. It is translated as CAISGTGTYEQYF. J is TRBJ2-7 and V is TRBV10-3, with a weak D call TRBD2 (5 bases). V was trimmed by 9 bases and J by 2 bases, leaving 14 bases between them. The CDR3 runs to 13 residues. Per germline, CDR1 ENHRY and CDR2 SYGVKD.

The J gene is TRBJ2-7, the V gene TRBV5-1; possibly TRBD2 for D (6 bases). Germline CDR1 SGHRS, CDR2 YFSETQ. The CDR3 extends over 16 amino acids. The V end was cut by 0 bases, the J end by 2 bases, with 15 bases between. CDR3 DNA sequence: TGCGCCAGCAGCTTGGCGGGTGGGGGGTTGACCTACGAGCAGTACTTC. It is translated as CASSLAGGGLTYEQYF.

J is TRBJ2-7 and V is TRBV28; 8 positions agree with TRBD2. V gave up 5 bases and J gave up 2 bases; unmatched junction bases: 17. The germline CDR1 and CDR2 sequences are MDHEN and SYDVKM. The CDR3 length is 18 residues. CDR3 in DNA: TGTGCCAGCAGTCCCCTGGCAGGGTCGGGGGGGAAGCCCTACGAGCAGTACTTC. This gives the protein CASSPLAGSGGKPYEQYF. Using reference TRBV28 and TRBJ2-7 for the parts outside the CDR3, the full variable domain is DVKVTQSSRYLVKRTGEKVFLECVQDMDHENMFWYRQDPGLGLRLIYFSYDVKMKEKGDIPEGYSVSREKKERFSLILESASTNQTSMYLCASSPLAGSGGKPYEQYFGPGTRLTVT.

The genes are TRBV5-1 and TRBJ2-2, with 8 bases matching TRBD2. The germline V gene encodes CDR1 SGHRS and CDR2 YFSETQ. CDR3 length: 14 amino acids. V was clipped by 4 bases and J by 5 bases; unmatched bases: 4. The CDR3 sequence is CASSGTSGTGELFF. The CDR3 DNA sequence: TGCGCCAGCAGCGGAACTAGCGGTACCGGGGAGCTGTTTTTT.

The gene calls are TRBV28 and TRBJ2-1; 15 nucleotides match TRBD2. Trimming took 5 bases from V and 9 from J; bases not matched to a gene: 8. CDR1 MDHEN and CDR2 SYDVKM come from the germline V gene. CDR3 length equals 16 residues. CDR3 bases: TGTGCCAGCAGTCCCGGGACTAGCGGGAGGTCGGTTGAGCAGTTCTTC. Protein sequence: CASSPGTSGRSVEQFF.

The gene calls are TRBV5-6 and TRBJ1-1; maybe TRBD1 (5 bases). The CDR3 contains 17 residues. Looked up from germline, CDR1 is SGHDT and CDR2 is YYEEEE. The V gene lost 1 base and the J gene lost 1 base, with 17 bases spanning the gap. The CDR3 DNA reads TGTGCCAGCAGCTTGCGGAAGGGTCACAGGACGAACACTGAAGCTTTCTTT. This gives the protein CASSLRKGHRTNTEAFF.

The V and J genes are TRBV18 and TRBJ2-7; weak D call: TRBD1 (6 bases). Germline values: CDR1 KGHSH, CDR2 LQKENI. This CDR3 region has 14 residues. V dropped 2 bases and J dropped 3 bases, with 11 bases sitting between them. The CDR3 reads CASSPETGFYEQYF. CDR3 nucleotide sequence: TGTGCCAGCTCACCAGAGACAGGATTCTACGAGCAGTACTTC.

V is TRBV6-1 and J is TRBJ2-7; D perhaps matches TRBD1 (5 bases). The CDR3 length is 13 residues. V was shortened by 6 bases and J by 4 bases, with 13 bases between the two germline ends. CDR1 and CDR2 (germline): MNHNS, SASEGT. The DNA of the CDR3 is TGTGCCAGCAGCGCGACAGAGACGTACGAGCAGTACTTC. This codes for CASSATETYEQYF.

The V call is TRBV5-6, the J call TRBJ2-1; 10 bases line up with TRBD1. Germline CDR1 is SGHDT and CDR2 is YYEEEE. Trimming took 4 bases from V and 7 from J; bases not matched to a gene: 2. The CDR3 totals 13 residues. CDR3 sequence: CASSRTGGNEQFF. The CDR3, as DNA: TGTGCCAGCAGCCGGACAGGGGGGAATGAGCAGTTCTTC. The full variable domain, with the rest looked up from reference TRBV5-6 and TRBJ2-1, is DAGVTQSPTHLIKTRGQQVTLRCSPKSGHDTVSWYQQALGQGPQFIFQYYEEEERQRGNFPDRFSGHQFPNYSSELNVNALLLGDSALYLCASSRTGGNEQFFGPGTRLTVL.

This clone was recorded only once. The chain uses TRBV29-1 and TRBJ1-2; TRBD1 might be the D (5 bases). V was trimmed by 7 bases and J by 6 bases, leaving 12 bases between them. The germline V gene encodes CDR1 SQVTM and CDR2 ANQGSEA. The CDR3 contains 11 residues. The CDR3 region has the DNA TGCAGCGCCGAAGGGGTGGATGGCTACACCTTC. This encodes CSAEGVDGYTF.

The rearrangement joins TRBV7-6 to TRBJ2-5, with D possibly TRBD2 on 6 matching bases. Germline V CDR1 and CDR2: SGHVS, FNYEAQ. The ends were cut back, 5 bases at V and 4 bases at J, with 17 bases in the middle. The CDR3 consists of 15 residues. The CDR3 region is CASSPIGSKRETQYF. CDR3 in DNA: TGTGCCAGCAGCCCCATCGGGAGTAAGCGAGAGACCCAGTACTTC.

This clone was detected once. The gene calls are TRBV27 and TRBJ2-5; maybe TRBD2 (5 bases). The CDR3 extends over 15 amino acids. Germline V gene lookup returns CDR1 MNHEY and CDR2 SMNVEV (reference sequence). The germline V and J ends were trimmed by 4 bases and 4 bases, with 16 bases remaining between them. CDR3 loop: CASSSSGVGGETQYF. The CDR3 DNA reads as TGTGCCAGCAGTTCATCCGGGGTGGGTGGAGAGACCCAGTACTTC.

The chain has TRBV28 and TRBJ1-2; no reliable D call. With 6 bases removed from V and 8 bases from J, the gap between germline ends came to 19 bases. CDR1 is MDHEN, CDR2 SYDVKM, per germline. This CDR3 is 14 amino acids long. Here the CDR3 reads CASSPGWRERGYTF. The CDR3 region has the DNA TGTGCCAGCAGCCCCGGGTGGCGCGAGAGAGGCTACACCTTC.

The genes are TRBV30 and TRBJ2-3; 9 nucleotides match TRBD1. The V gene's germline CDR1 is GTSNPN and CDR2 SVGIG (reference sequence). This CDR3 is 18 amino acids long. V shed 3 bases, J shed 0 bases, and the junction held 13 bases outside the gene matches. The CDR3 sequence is CAWSPKVGTGKSTDTQYF. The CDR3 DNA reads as TGTGCCTGGAGCCCAAAGGTTGGGACAGGGAAAAGCACAGATACGCAGTATTTT.

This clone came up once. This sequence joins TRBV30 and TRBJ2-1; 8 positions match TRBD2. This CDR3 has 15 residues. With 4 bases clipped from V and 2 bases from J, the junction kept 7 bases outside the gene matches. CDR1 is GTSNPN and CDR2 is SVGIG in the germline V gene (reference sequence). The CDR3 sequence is CAWKFRSGTYNEQFF. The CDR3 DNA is TGTGCCTGGAAGTTCCGTAGCGGGACCTACAATGAGCAGTTCTTC.

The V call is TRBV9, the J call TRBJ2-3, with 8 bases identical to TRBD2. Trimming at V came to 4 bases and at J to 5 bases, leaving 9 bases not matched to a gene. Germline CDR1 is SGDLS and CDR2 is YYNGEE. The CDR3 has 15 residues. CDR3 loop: CASSPGAGDLDTQYF. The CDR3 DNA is TGTGCCAGCAGCCCGGGAGCGGGAGATCTAGATACGCAGTATTTT.

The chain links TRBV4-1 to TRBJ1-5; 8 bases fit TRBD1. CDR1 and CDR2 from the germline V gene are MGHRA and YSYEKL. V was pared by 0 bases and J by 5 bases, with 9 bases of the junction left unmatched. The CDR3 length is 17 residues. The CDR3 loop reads CASSQDSRQGADQPQHF. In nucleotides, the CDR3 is TGCGCCAGCAGCCAAGACAGCAGGCAGGGGGCGGATCAGCCCCAGCATTTT.

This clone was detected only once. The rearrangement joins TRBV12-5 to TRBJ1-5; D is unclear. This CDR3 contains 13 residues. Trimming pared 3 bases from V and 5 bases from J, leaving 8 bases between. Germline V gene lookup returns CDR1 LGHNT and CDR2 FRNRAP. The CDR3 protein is CASGLNPDQPQHF. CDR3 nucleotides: TGTGCTAGTGGTTTAAATCCGGATCAGCCCCAGCATTTT.

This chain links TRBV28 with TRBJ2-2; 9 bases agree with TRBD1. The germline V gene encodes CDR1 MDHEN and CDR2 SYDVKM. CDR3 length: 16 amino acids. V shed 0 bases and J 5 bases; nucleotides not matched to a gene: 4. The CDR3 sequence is CASSLWTGGRTGELFF. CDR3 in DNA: TGTGCCAGCAGTTTATGGACAGGGGGACGAACCGGGGAGCTGTTTTTT. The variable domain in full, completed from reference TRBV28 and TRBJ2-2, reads DVKVTQSSRYLVKRTGEKVFLECVQDMDHENMFWYRQDPGLGLRLIYFSYDVKMKEKGDIPEGYSVSREKKERFSLILESASTNQTSMYLCASSLWTGGRTGELFFGEGSRLTVL.